A selection of T cell receptor beta chains follows, all from one sample in a study of Graves' ophthalmopathy and Graves' hyperthyroidism. From the multiplex PCR reads, TCRdb called clonotypes with MiXCR, one entry per CDR3 protein. The sample has 300,000 to 400,000 distinct CDR3 sequences; approximately 18% are singletons. The specimen sequenced was peripheral blood. These receptors all stem from an adult woman with stable Graves' hyperthyroidism. Both conserved end residues are part of each CDR3. D genes are given only for firm matches. Only part of the rows carry a size: once, few, many, or a class if the clone is expanded.

cdr3_nt	cdr3_aa	j_call	d_call	v_call	clone_size
TGCGCCAGCAGCTTCGTGTTAGGGCCGGGAAAAAACATTCAGTACTTC	CASSFVLGPGKNIQYF	TRBJ2-4	-	TRBV5-1	many
TGTGCCAGCAGCGGGACAGTGAACTACGAGCAGTACTTC	CASSGTVNYEQYF	TRBJ2-7	TRBD1	TRBV12-3/TRBV12-4	many
TGCAGTGCTAGGGCTAGCTTATCCTACGAGCAGTACTTC	CSARASLSYEQYF	TRBJ2-7	-	TRBV20-1	many
TGTGCCAGCAGGATCGCGGGGCTCAGGGGCGACTTCTCTGGAAACACCATATATTTT	CASRIAGLRGDFSGNTIYF	TRBJ1-3	-	TRBV6-6	many
TGTGCCAGTAGTCTTGGCAGGGGAGCAGATACGCAGTATTTT	CASSLGRGADTQYF	TRBJ2-3	-	TRBV19	-
TGTGCCCGAACAAGGGACAGGGGAACCTACGAGCAGTACTTC	CARTRDRGTYEQYF	TRBJ2-7	TRBD1	TRBV25-1	many
TGCGCCAATCTCTCCTCAGGGTATGGAAACACCATATATTTT	CANLSSGYGNTIYF	TRBJ1-3	-	TRBV10-2	many
TGTGCTAGCAGGACAGGGGTAGCCACTGAAGCTTTCTTT	CASRTGVATEAFF	TRBJ1-1	TRBD1	TRBV12-5	-
TGTGCCAGCAGTTTACACAGCGACACTGAAGCTTTCTTT	CASSLHSDTEAFF	TRBJ1-1	-	TRBV28	many
TGTGCCAGCAGTACCCCCTCGGCGGGTAGACCCTACGAGCAGTACTTC	CASSTPSAGRPYEQYF	TRBJ2-7	-	TRBV2	many
TGCGCCAGCAGCAAGGATGGCTCCCCAAACTATGGCTACACCTTC	CASSKDGSPNYGYTF	TRBJ1-2	-	TRBV5-1	many
TGTGCCTGGAGTTACTTGGGCGGAGGCAATCAGCCCCAGCATTTT	CAWSYLGGGNQPQHF	TRBJ1-5	-	TRBV30	many
TGTGCCAGCAGGGGACTAGCGGGAGTTGACACCGGGGAGCTGTTTTTT	CASRGLAGVDTGELFF	TRBJ2-2	TRBD2	TRBV6-5	many
TGTGCCAGCAGTGTTGCAGGGAATCAGCCCCAGCATTTT	CASSVAGNQPQHF	TRBJ1-5	-	TRBV2	many
TGTGCCAGCAGTTCAAATATCGGACAGACGAACACCGGGGAGCTGTTTTTT	CASSSNIGQTNTGELFF	TRBJ2-2	-	TRBV28	many
TGCGCCAGCCTCAAAAAAAGCGAGCAGTACTTC	CASLKKSEQYF	TRBJ2-7	-	TRBV5-1	many
TGTGCCAGCAGTTATCTCGGTTTAGCGGGAGGGTCGAACACCGGGGAGCTGTTTTTT	CASSYLGLAGGSNTGELFF	TRBJ2-2	TRBD2	TRBV6-2/TRBV6-3	many
TGTGCCAGCAGCGGAGGCTGGAGTATGGGATTCAACATTCAGTACTTC	CASSGGWSMGFNIQYF	TRBJ2-4	-	TRBV9	once
TGTGCCAGCAGCCCACGCGACACCGGGGAGCTGTTTTTT	CASSPRDTGELFF	TRBJ2-2	-	TRBV14	many
TGTGCCAGCAGTTCGGGACAGGGGTACTACGAGCAGTACTTC	CASSSGQGYYEQYF	TRBJ2-7	TRBD1	TRBV6-5	many
TGTGCCAGCAGTCTTCAGGGAAATCAGCCCCAGCATTTT	CASSLQGNQPQHF	TRBJ1-5	-	TRBV27	many
TGCAGTGCTCAGACCCCCTTGGGTGGCTACACCTTC	CSAQTPLGGYTF	TRBJ1-2	-	TRBV20-1	-
TGTGCCACCAGCGGCGGGGGGTGGCGGGATTCCCAAGAGACCCAGTACTTC	CATSGGGWRDSQETQYF	TRBJ2-5	TRBD2	TRBV15	few
TGTGCCAGCAGCCAACAGGGAAGTGACACTGAAGCTTTCTTT	CASSQQGSDTEAFF	TRBJ1-1	-	TRBV11-2	many
TGTGCCAGCAGCGTCACACTAGATGGCACCGGGGAGCTGTTTTTT	CASSVTLDGTGELFF	TRBJ2-2	-	TRBV7-9	few
TGTGCCAGCAGTTTAGTCTATCGGGGGGTACGAACACCAGAAACCGAGGAGCTGTTTTTT	CASSLVYRGVRTPETEELFF	TRBJ2-2	TRBD2	TRBV12-3/TRBV12-4	many
TGTGCCAGCAGCTTAGAGATTGGGCGGGACTATGGCTACACCTTC	CASSLEIGRDYGYTF	TRBJ1-2	-	TRBV7-8	-
TGTGCCAGCAGTTACACCCCCAGGGCCTATGGCTACACCTTC	CASSYTPRAYGYTF	TRBJ1-2	-	TRBV6-5	many
TGTGCCAGCAGTTTTGGCCGGCGGGGGCAAGAGACCCAGTACTTC	CASSFGRRGQETQYF	TRBJ2-5	TRBD2	TRBV12-3/TRBV12-4	few
TGCGCCAGCAGCTTCCCAGAAGCGGGGGTCAGGGAGACCCAGTACTTC	CASSFPEAGVRETQYF	TRBJ2-5	TRBD2	TRBV5-1	many
TGTGCCAGCAGCTTAGGTTTATTAAGGGCAGTGGATGGACAAGAGACCCAGTACTTC	CASSLGLLRAVDGQETQYF	TRBJ2-5	-	TRBV7-2	-